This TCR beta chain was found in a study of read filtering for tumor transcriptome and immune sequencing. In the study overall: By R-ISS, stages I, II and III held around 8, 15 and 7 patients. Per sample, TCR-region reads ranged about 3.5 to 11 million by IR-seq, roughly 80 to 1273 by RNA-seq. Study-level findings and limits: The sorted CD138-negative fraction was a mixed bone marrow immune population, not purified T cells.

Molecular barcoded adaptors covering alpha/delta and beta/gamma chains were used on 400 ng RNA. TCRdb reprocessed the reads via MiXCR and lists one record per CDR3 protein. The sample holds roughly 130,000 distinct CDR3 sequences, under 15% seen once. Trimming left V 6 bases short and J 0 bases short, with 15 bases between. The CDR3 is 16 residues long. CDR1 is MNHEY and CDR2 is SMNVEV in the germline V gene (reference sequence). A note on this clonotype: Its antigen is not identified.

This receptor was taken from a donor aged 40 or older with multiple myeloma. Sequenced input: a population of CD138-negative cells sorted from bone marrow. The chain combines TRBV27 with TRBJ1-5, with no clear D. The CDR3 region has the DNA TGTGCCAGCAGGATGTCCAGTCAAAATAGCAATCAGCCCCAGCATTTT. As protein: CASRMSSQNSNQPQHF.